The rows below give T cell receptor beta chains drawn from one sample of a study of cytomegalovirus exposure and HLA in healthy donors. TCRdb's table, derived via immunoSEQ multiplex PCR, lists solely in-frame clones and lacks some. The sample has over 100,000 clones; 55% to 65% are singletons. The sequenced material came from PBMCs. The receptors stem from a man between 35 and 55 years old in good health and CMV-seropositive. CDR3s include the opening cysteine and the closing phenylalanine or tryptophan. Fields, in order: J gene, D gene, V gene, clone size, CDR3 DNA, CDR3 protein. The D gene is left open where the match is weak. Rows may omit the clone size; those that give it use once, few, many or a size class.

TRBJ2-2	.	TRBV5-1	once	TGCGCCAGCAGATCTCTCAACACCGGGGAGCTGTTTTTT	CASRSLNTGELFF
TRBJ2-3	TRBD2	TRBV19	.	TGTGCCAGTAGTTCCCGGACTAGCGGGGTTAGTGATACGCAGTATTTT	CASSSRTSGVSDTQYF
TRBJ1-4	TRBD1	TRBV9	once	TGTGCCAGCAGCGTAGACAGGGGGTTAGCTAATGAAAAACTGTTTTTT	CASSVDRGLANEKLFF
TRBJ2-5	TRBD1	TRBV29-1	.	TGCAGCGTCGCCGGTGGACAGGGGACTCAAGAGACCCAGTACTTC	CSVAGGQGTQETQYF
TRBJ2-7	.	TRBV6-1	once	TGTGCCAGCAGTGAAGGTGTAGGGGTTTACGAGCAGTACTTC	CASSEGVGVYEQYF
TRBJ1-2	TRBD1	TRBV30	few	TGTGCCTGGAGTCGACAGGGGGCGCGTGGCTACACCTTC	CAWSRQGARGYTF
TRBJ2-2	TRBD1	TRBV6-1	.	TGTGCCAGCAGCACGGGACAGGGTACCGGGGAGCTGTTTTTT	CASSTGQGTGELFF
TRBJ2-2	TRBD1	TRBV19	.	TGTGCCAGTAGGGTCAGGGGGCGCGCCGGGGAGCTGTTTTTT	CASRVRGRAGELFF
TRBJ2-1	TRBD1	TRBV15	.	TGTGCCACCAGCGTCCGCGACAGGGGCTCCTACAATGAGCAGTTCTTC	CATSVRDRGSYNEQFF
TRBJ1-6	.	TRBV6-1	.	TGTGCCAGCACCTGGGACTCACTTAATTCACCCCTCCACTTT	CASTWDSLNSPLHF
TRBJ1-3	TRBD1	TRBV18	few	TGTGCCAGCTCACAGGACAGGGCTGGAAACACCATATATTTT	CASSQDRAGNTIYF
TRBJ2-5	.	TRBV10-3	.	TGTGCCATCAGTGAGTCGTCTGAGACCCAGTACTTC	CAISESSETQYF
TRBJ1-2	TRBD1	TRBV29-1	.	TGCAGCGTCGCCCCGGGACAGGTCTATGGCTACACCTTC	CSVAPGQVYGYTF
TRBJ1-1	.	TRBV28	.	TGTGCCAGCAGTTTATCGGACTCTAAAGCTTTCTTT	CASSLSDSKAFF
TRBJ2-7	.	TRBV10-1	once	TGCGCCAGCAGTGAACCGGGGGTCCACGAGCAGTACTTC	CASSEPGVHEQYF
TRBJ2-2	.	TRBV11-1	.	TGTGCCAGCAGCTTAGTCGACGGGGCCGGGGAGCTGTTTTTT	CASSLVDGAGELFF